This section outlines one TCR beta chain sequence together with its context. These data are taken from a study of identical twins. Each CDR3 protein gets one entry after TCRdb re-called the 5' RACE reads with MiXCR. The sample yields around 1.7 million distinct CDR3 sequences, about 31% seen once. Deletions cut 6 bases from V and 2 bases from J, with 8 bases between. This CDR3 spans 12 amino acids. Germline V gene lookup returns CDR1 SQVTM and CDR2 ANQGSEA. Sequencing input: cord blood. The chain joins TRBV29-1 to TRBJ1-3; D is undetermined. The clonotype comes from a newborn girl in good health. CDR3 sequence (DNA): TGCAGCGTAAGGACGACTGGAAACACCATATATTTT. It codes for CSVRTTGNTIYF. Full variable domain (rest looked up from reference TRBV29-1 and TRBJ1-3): SAVISQKPSRDICQRGTSLTIQCQVDSQVTMMFWYRQQPGQSLTLIATANQGSEATYESGFVIDKFPISRPNLTFSTLTVSNMSPEDSSIYLCSVRTTGNTIYFGEGSWLTVV.